The 21 T cell receptor beta chains in this list originate from one sample, sequenced in a study of response to subunit inactivated influenza vaccine (dated by TCRdb to the late 2010s). Receptors were amplified or captured by RT-PCR. Sequencing used an Illumina HiSeq 2500. TCRdb ran its own pipeline on the public reads, namely fastp trimming at Q25 and MiXCR clone calling, and kept in-frame beta chains. Entries are consolidated by CDR3 protein sequence, retaining the most common genes and DNA. The sample table holds hundreds of thousands of distinct CDR3 sequences, of which about 11% were seen once. Together, the top ten hold roughly 11% of the sample. These data were likewise used in another study, on T cells expressing NK-cell markers. As the second study states: TCR beta cDNA libraries were prepared using 5'RACE template switching, which introduced a universal primer site and unique molecular identifiers.

The sample consisted of PBMCs from blood, taken on the day of vaccination. The receptors originated from a man aged 45 to 65 who received an inactivated influenza vaccine. Donor details come from another sample of the same person, matched by shared clones.

This clonotype occurred a few times. The V and J genes are TRBV20-1 and TRBJ2-1, with 7 bases that match TRBD2. CDR1 DFQATT and CDR2 SNEGSKA come from the germline V gene (reference sequence). The CDR3 is made up of 20 amino acids. The ends lost 0 bases at V and 8 bases at J; junction bases unmatched: 25. DNA for the CDR3: TGCAGTGCTAGAGATCCCACGACCATAAGGACTAGATGGCCCGGATATGAGCAGTTCTTC. Its translation: CSARDPTTIRTRWPGYEQFF.

This clonotype has just a few counts. V usage is TRBV4-1 and J usage is TRBJ2-1; D is ambiguous. Germline V CDR1 and CDR2: MGHRA, YSYEKL. CDR3 length equals 17 residues. V gave up 2 bases and J gave up 4 bases, with 18 bases separating them. CDR3 nucleotides: TGCGCCAGCAGCCAACCTCCCCCCAAGACCCTATACAATGAGCAGTTCTTC. Protein product: CASSQPPPKTLYNEQFF.

The chain uses TRBV7-3 and TRBJ2-1; TRBD2 agrees at 7 bases. CDR3 length equals 17 residues. The germline gives CDR1 SGHTA, CDR2 FQGTGA. J gave up 2 bases and V 1 base, and 8 bases lay outside the gene matches. The CDR3 nucleotides read TGTGCCAGCAGCTTAAGTCCGCCTGGGGGGGCCTACAATGAGCAGTTCTTC. Protein: CASSLSPPGGAYNEQFF.

This chain joins TRBV15 and TRBJ1-5, with D perhaps matching TRBD1 (5 bases). This CDR3 spans 18 amino acids. Germline values: CDR1 LNHNV, CDR2 YYDKDF (reference sequence). Trimming shortened V by 0 bases and J by 4 bases, and 19 bases separated the two germline ends. The CDR3 reads CATSRDSWGREGNQPQHF. CDR3 nucleotide sequence: TGTGCCACCAGCAGAGACTCATGGGGGAGGGAGGGGAATCAGCCCCAGCATTTT.

In this sample, this clonotype turned up a few times. V and J are TRBV20-1 and TRBJ2-7; 9 positions match TRBD1. The CDR3 length is 15 residues. V lost 3 bases to trimming and J lost 3 bases; unmatched junction nucleotides: 9. In germline, CDR1 is DFQATT, CDR2 SNEGSKA (reference sequence). The CDR3 spells CSARDRGHSNYEQYF. CDR3 coding DNA: TGCAGTGCTAGGGACAGGGGTCATAGTAACTACGAGCAGTACTTC.

This clonotype came up many times. The genes are TRBV6-2 or TRBV6-3 and TRBJ2-5; no clear D. The CDR3 has 15 residues. Trimming removed 4 bases from V and 2 bases from J, with 14 bases in between. CDR1 is MNHEY, CDR2 SVGEGT, per germline. This CDR3 is CASSLPRSAQETQYF. The DNA for the CDR3 is TGTGCCAGCAGTTTACCCCGTTCAGCTCAAGAGACCCAGTACTTC.

V gene TRBV5-1 combines with J gene TRBJ2-7, with 11 bases aligning to TRBD1. The length of the CDR3 is 15 residues. V was clipped by 4 bases and J by 6 bases; unmatched bases: 9. Germline loops: CDR1 SGHRS, CDR2 YFSETQ. In DNA form, the CDR3 reads TGCGCCAGCAGCCCAGTTCTTGGGACAGGGGGCGAGCAGTACTTC. This codes for CASSPVLGTGGEQYF. Filled out from reference TRBV5-1 and TRBJ2-7, the complete variable domain reads KAGVTQTPRYLIKTRGQQVTLSCSPISGHRSVSWYQQTPGQGLQFLFEYFSETQRNKGNFPGRFSGRQFSNSRSEMNVSTLELGDSALYLCASSPVLGTGGEQYFGPGTRLTVT.

CDR3 sequence reads: CASTGDPKHLTPTDTQYF. The CDR3 nucleotides read TGTGCCAGCACAGGGGACCCAAAGCACCTTACCCCCACAGATACGCAGTATTTT. The chain has TRBV7-8 and TRBJ2-3; D is possibly TRBD1 (6 bases). The CDR3 consists of 18 residues. Germline V gene data show CDR1 as SGHVS and CDR2 as FQNEAQ. Trimming shortened V by 7 bases and J by 2 bases, and 25 bases separated the two germline ends.

This clonotype has more than one count but fewer than ten. The genes are TRBV14 and TRBJ2-2; D uncertain. The CDR3 is 12 amino acids. Trimming shortened V by 2 bases and J by 6 bases, and 4 bases separated the two germline ends. CDR1 is SGHDN and CDR2 is FVKESK in the germline V gene. CDR3 residues: CASSQFPGELFF. CDR3 DNA sequence: TGTGCCAGCAGCCAATTTCCCGGGGAGCTGTTTTTT.

The chain joins TRBV6-5 to TRBJ1-5, with D perhaps matching TRBD1 (5 bases). Germline lookup yields CDR1 MNHEY and CDR2 SVGAGI. This CDR3 has 17 amino acids. The V and J ends lost 5 bases and 0 bases respectively, with 17 bases between them. This chain's CDR3 is CASSVLGRGNSNQPQHF. Here the CDR3 DNA reads TGTGCCAGCAGTGTACTGGGACGAGGAAATAGCAATCAGCCCCAGCATTTT.

CDR3 coding DNA: TGTGCCAGCAGTAGAATTCAGGGGACCGGGGAGCTGTTTTTT. It is translated as CASSRIQGTGELFF. The J gene is TRBJ2-2, the V gene TRBV28, with a possible D match to TRBD1 (6 bases). The CDR3 runs to 14 residues. Germline V gene sequence: CDR1 MDHEN, CDR2 SYDVKM. The germline V and J ends were trimmed by 5 bases and 5 bases, with 12 bases remaining between them.

This clonotype was detected many times. The chain uses TRBV7-2 and TRBJ2-5, with no clear D. Germline V gene sequence: CDR1 SGHTA, CDR2 FQGNSA. Between the trimmed V and J ends, which lost 2 bases and 5 bases, there was a span of 9 bases. The CDR3 has 13 residues. This chain's CDR3 is CASSLHGKETQYF. CDR3 coding DNA: TGTGCCAGCAGCTTACATGGGAAGGAGACCCAGTACTTC.

This rearrangement joins TRBV5-1 to TRBJ2-6; a possible D gene is TRBD1 (7 bases). Trimming took 6 bases from V and 0 from J, leaving 19 bases between them. Germline CDR1 is SGHRS and CDR2 is YFSETQ. CDR3 length: 18 amino acids. CDR3 nucleotides: TGCGCCAGCAACCTAGGAGGGGGCTCCCTCTCTGGGGCCAACGTCCTGACTTTC. Protein product: CASNLGGGSLSGANVLTF.

This sequence joins TRBV15 and TRBJ2-5, with TRBD1 identical over 7 bases. Unmatched junction bases numbered 15, after V lost 2 bases and J lost 6 bases. The CDR3 has 17 amino acids. CDR1 and CDR2 (germline): LNHNV, YYDKDF (reference sequence). CDR3 residues: CATSRSTGKGAMKTQYF. The CDR3 DNA reads TGTGCCACCAGCAGATCGACAGGGAAGGGCGCAATGAAGACCCAGTACTTC. Based on the CDR3 plus reference TRBV15 and TRBJ2-5, the full variable domain is DAMVIQNPRYQVTQFGKPVTLSCSQTLNHNVMYWYQQKSSQAPKLLFHYYDKDFNNEADTPDNFQSRRPNTSFCFLDIRSPGLGDTAMYLCATSRSTGKGAMKTQYFGPGTRLLVL.

This clonotype has just a few counts. The chain has TRBV4-3 and TRBJ1-1; a possible D gene is TRBD1 (5 bases). With 0 bases removed from V and 7 bases from J, the gap between germline ends came to 12 bases. Germline V gene lookup returns CDR1 LGHNA and CDR2 YSLEER. The CDR3 length is 14 residues. CDR3 in amino acids: CASSQDWGTGEAFF. In nucleotides, the CDR3 is TGCGCCAGCAGCCAAGACTGGGGGACCGGTGAAGCTTTCTTT.

This clonotype showed up just a few times. J is TRBJ2-3 and V is TRBV29-1; no reliable D call. The V end was cut by 0 bases, the J end by 2 bases, with 18 bases between. Germline V gives CDR1 SQVTM, CDR2 ANQGSEA. The CDR3 contains 17 residues. The CDR3 is CSVEDKSRPGITDTQYF. CDR3 nucleotide sequence: TGCAGCGTTGAAGACAAGTCCCGGCCCGGTATCACAGATACGCAGTATTTT.

The sample holds a few counts of this clonotype. The chain joins TRBV11-1 to TRBJ2-7; 9 bases align to TRBD1. The V gene's germline CDR1 is SGHAT and CDR2 FQDESV (reference sequence). The V gene end was trimmed by 4 bases and the J gene end by 4 bases; junction bases not matched to a gene: 8. The CDR3 runs to 15 residues. For the CDR3, the DNA is TGTGCCAGCAGCTCTCGCCCGACAGGGGGTTACGAGCAGTACTTC. It codes for CASSSRPTGGYEQYF. The variable domain in full, completed from reference TRBV11-1 and TRBJ2-7, reads EAEVAQSPRYKITEKSQAVAFWCDPISGHATLYWYRQILGQGPELLVQFQDESVVDDSQLPKDRFSAERLKGVDSTLKIQPAELGDSAMYLCASSSRPTGGYEQYFGPGTRLTVT.

Here the CDR3 reads CASSFGRIYEQYF. For the CDR3, the DNA is TGTGCCAGCAGTTTTGGCAGGATCTACGAGCAGTACTTC. The J gene is TRBJ2-7, the V gene TRBV27; D not resolved. CDR3 length: 13 amino acids. The germline CDR1 and CDR2 sequences are MNHEY and SMNVEV (reference sequence). V was cut by 3 bases and J by 3 bases, with 9 bases left in between.

The chain joins TRBV20-1 to TRBJ2-2, with D maybe TRBD1 (5 bases). The CDR3 runs to 14 residues. The germline V and J ends were trimmed by 6 bases and 3 bases, with 14 bases remaining between them. Germline V gene data show CDR1 as DFQATT and CDR2 as SNEGSKA (reference sequence). CDR3 protein: CSARPGSDTGELFF. Here the CDR3 DNA reads TGCAGTGCACGCCCAGGGTCGGACACCGGGGAGCTGTTTTTT.

V is TRBV7-2 and J is TRBJ2-5; D could derive from TRBD1 or TRBD2 (6 bases each). Germline-derived CDR1 and CDR2 are SGHTA and FQGNSA. Trimming took 6 bases from V and 4 from J, leaving 12 bases between them. This CDR3 has 13 amino acids. As DNA, the CDR3 is TGTGCCAGCAGGTTTGGGGGGCTAGAGACCCAGTACTTC. Translating gives CASRFGGLETQYF. The full variable domain, in which reference TRBV7-2 and TRBJ2-5 provide the parts outside the CDR3, is GAGVSQSPSNKVTEKGKDVELRCDPISGHTALYWYRQSLGQGLEFLIYFQGNSAPDKSGLPSDRFSAERTGGSVSTLTIQRTQQEDSAVYLCASRFGGLETQYFGPGTRLLVL.

This clonotype was seen only a few times. The V call is TRBV19, the J call TRBJ2-5; possible D gene TRBD1, 5 bases. The CDR3 is 14 residues long. Deletions cut 3 bases from V and 3 bases from J, with 11 bases between. Germline CDR1 LNHDA, CDR2 SQIVND (reference sequence). CDR3 nucleotides: TGTGCCAGTAGTATCTTTTCAGGGAAAGAGACCCAGTACTTC. Amino acids: CASSIFSGKETQYF.